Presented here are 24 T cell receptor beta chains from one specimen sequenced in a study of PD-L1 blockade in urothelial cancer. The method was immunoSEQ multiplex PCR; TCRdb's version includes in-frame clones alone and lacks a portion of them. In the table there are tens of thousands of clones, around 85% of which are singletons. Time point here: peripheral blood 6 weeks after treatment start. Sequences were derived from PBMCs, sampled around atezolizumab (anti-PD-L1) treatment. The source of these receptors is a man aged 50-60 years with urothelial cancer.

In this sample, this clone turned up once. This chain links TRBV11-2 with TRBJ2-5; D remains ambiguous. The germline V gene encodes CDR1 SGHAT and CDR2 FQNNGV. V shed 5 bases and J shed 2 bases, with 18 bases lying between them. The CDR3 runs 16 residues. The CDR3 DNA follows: TGTGCCAGCAGCCAGTGGCAGGCAGTAGAACAAGAGACCCAGTACTTC. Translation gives CASSQWQAVEQETQYF. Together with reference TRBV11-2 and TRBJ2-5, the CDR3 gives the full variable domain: EAGVAQSPRYKIIEKRQSVAFWCNPISGHATLYWYQQILGQGPKLLIQFQNNGVVDDSQLPKDRFSAERLKGVDSTLKIQPAKLEDSAVYLCASSQWQAVEQETQYFGPGTRLLVL.

CDR3 amino acids: CASSQGLAGQQETQYF. The DNA for the CDR3 is TGTGCCAGCAGCCAAGGACTAGCGGGACAACAAGAGACCCAGTACTTC. The chain employs TRBV14 and TRBJ2-5, with 11 bases fitting TRBD2. The CDR3 spans 16 residues. The V gene's germline CDR1 is SGHDN and CDR2 FVKESK. V was clipped by 1 base and J by 2 bases; unmatched bases: 3.

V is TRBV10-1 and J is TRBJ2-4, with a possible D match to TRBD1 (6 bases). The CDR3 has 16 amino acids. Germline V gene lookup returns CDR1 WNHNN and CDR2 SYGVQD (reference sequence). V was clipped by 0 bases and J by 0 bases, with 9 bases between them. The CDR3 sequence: CASSESGRGAKNIQYF. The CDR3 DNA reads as TGCGCCAGCAGTGAGTCGGGCAGGGGAGCCAAAAACATTCAGTACTTC.

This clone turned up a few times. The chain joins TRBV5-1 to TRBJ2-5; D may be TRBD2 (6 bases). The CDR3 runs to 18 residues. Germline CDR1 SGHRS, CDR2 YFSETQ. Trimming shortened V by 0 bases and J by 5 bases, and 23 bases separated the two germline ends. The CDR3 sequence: CASSLGERATGAIETQYF. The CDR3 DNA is TGCGCCAGCAGCTTGGGCGAGCGGGCCACAGGCGCCATCGAGACCCAGTACTTC.

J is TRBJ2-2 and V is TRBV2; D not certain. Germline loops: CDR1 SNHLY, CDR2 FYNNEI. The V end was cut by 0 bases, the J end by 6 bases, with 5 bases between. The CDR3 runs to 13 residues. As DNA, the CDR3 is TGTGCCAGCAGTGAAGCGCCGGCCGGGGAGCTGTTTTTT. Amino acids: CASSEAPAGELFF.

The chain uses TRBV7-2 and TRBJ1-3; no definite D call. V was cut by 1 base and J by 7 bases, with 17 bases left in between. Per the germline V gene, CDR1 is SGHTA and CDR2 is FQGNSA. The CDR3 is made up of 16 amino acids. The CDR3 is CASSLGARAGGNTIYF. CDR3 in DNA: TGTGCCAGCAGCTTAGGAGCTAGGGCAGGAGGGAACACCATATATTTT. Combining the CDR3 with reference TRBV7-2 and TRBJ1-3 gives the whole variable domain GAGVSQSPSNKVTEKGKDVELRCDPISGHTALYWYRQSLGQGLEFLIYFQGNSAPDKSGLPSDRFSAERTGGSVSTLTIQRTQQEDSAVYLCASSLGARAGGNTIYFGEGSWLTVV.

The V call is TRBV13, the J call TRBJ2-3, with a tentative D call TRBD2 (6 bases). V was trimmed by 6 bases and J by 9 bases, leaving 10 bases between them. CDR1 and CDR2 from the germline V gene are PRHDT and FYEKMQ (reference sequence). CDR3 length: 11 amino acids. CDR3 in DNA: TGTGCCAGCAGTATCAGCGGGACGCAGTATTTT. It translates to CASSISGTQYF. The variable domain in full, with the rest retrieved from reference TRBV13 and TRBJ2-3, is AAGVIQSPRHLIKEKRETATLKCYPIPRHDTVYWYQQGPGQDPQFLISFYEKMQSDKGSIPDRFSAQQFSDYHSELNMSSLELGDSALYFCASSISGTQYFGPGTRLTVL.

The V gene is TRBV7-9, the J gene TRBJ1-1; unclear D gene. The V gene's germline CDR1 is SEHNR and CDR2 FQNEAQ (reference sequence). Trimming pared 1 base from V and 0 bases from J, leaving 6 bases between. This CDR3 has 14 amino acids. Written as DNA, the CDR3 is TGTGCCAGCAGCTTAGAGCGGGTGAACACTGAAGCTTTCTTT. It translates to CASSLERVNTEAFF.

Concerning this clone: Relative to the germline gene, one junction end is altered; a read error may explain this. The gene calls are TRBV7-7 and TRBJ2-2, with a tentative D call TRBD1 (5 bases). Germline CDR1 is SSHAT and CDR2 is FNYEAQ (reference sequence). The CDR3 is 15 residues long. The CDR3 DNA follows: TGTGCTAGCACCCCCTCGGCAGGGCCCACCGGGGAGCTGTTTTTT. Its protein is CASTPSAGPTGELFF.

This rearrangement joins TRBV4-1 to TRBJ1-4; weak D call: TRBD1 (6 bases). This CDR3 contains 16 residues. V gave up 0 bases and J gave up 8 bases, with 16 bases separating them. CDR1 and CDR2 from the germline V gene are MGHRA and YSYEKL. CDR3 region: CASSQEGGGLGEKLFF. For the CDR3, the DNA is TGCGCCAGCAGCCAAGAAGGGGGGGGGTTGGGGGAAAAACTGTTTTTT.

In DNA form, the CDR3 reads TGTGCCATCAGTGAGGCACAGGGGTTTAGCAATCAGCCCCAGCATTTT. It is translated as CAISEAQGFSNQPQHF. This chain joins TRBV10-3 and TRBJ1-5; 7 nucleotides line up with TRBD1. The CDR3 runs to 16 residues. With V trimmed by 2 bases and J by 0 bases, 4 bases remained unmatched. Germline V gives CDR1 ENHRY, CDR2 SYGVKD.

CDR3 region: CASSQTVTSGANVLTF. The CDR3 region has the DNA TGTGCCAGTAGTCAGACAGTGACCTCTGGGGCCAACGTCCTGACTTTC. The chain carries TRBV19 and TRBJ2-6, with a weak D call TRBD1 (5 bases). The CDR3 length is 16 residues. V lost 5 bases, J lost 0 bases, and 11 bases lay in between. Germline CDR1 reads LNHDA; CDR2 reads SQIVND (reference sequence).

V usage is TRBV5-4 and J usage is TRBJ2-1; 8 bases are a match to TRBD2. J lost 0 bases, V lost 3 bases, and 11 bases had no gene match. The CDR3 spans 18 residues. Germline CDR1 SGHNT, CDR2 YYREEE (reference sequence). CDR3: CASSSGTRRGSSYNEQFF. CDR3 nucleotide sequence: TGTGCCAGCAGCTCCGGGACTAGGCGGGGGAGCTCCTACAATGAGCAGTTCTTC.

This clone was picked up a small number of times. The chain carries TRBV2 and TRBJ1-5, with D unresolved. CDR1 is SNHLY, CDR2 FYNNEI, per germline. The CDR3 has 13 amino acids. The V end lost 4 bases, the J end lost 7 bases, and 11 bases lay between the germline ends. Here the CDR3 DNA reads TGTGCCAGCAGTGCCGGGGAGTACCAGCCCCAGCATTTT. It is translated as CASSAGEYQPQHF.

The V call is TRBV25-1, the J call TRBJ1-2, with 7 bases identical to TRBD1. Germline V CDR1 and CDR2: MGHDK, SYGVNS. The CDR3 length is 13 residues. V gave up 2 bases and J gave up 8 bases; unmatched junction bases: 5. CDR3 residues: CASSEGRGLGYTF. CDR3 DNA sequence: TGTGCCAGCAGTGAAGGAAGGGGGCTGGGCTACACCTTC.

CDR3 amino acids: CASSSRTGGVQETQYF. CDR3 nucleotide sequence: TGTGCCAGCAGTTCAAGGACAGGGGGCGTACAAGAGACCCAGTACTTC. The V gene is TRBV28, the J gene TRBJ2-5; 11 bases are a match to TRBD1. CDR3 length equals 16 residues. Germline V CDR1 and CDR2: MDHEN, SYDVKM. J gave up 2 bases and V 4 bases, and 6 bases lay outside the gene matches.

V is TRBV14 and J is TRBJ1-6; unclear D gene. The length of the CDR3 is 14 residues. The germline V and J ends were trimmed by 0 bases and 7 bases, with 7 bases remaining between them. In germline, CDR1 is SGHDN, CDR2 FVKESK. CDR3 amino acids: CASSQEGHNSPLHF. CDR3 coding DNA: TGTGCCAGCAGCCAAGAGGGCCACAATTCACCCCTCCACTTT.

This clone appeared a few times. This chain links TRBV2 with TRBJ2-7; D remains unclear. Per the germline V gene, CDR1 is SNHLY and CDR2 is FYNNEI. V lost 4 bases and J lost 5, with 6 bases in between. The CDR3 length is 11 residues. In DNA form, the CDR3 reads TGTGCCAGCAGTGCCAGGAACGAGCAGTACTTC. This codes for CASSARNEQYF. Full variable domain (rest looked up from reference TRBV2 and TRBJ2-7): EPEVTQTPSHQVTQMGQEVILRCVPISNHLYFYWYRQILGQKVEFLVSFYNNEISEKSEIFDDQFSVERPDGSNFTLKIRSTKLEDSAMYFCASSARNEQYFGPGTRLTVT.

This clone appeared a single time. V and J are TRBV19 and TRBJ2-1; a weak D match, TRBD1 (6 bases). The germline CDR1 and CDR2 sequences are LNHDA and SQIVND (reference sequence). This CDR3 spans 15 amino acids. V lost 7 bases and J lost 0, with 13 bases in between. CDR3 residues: CASKPDRSSYNEQFF. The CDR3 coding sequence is TGTGCCAGTAAACCTGACAGGAGCTCCTACAATGAGCAGTTCTTC.

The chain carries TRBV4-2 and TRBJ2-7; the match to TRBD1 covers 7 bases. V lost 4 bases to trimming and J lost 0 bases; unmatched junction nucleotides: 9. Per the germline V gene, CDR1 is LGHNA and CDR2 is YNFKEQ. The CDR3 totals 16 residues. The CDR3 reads CASSLLTTGDSYEQYF. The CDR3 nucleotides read TGTGCCAGCAGCCTCTTGACAACAGGGGACTCCTACGAGCAGTACTTC.

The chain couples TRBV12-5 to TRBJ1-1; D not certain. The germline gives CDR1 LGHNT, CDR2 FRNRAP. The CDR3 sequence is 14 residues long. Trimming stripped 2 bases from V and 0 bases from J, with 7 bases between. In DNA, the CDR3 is TGTGCTAGTGGTTTGCTGGGCTTGAACACTGAAGCTTTCTTT. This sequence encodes CASGLLGLNTEAFF. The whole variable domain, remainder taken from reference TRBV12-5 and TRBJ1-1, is DARVTQTPRHKVTEMGQEVTMRCQPILGHNTVFWYRQTMMQGLELLAYFRNRAPLDDSGMPKDRFSAEMPDATLATLKIQPSEPRDSAVYFCASGLLGLNTEAFFGQGTRLTVV.

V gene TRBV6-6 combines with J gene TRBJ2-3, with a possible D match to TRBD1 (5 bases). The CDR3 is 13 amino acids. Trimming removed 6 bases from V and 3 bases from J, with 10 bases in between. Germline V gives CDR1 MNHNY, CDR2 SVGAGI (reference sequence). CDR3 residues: CASSPTETDTQYF. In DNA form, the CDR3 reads TGTGCCAGCAGCCCGACAGAGACAGATACGCAGTATTTT.

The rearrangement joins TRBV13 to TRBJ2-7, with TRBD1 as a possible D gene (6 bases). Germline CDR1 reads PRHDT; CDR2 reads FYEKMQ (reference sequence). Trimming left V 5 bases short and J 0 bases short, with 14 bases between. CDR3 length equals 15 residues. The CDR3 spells CASSPEDRSSYEQYF. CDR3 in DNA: TGTGCCAGCAGCCCCGAAGACAGGAGCTCCTACGAGCAGTACTTC.

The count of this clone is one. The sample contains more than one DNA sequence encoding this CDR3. The CDR3 sequence: CASSLGVYEQYF. In DNA form, the CDR3 reads TGTGCCAGCAGCTTAGGCGTCTACGAGCAGTACTTC. The chain links TRBV7-8 to TRBJ2-7; the D is unclear. The V end lost 1 base, the J end lost 3 bases, and 4 bases lay between the germline ends. Germline V gene sequence: CDR1 SGHVS, CDR2 FQNEAQ. The length of the CDR3 is 12 residues.